This entry is about one T cell receptor (beta chain). This record comes from a study of shared clonotypes between healthy human individuals. An assay was performed, and its level was deep. Using roughly 200 ng DNA, roughly 33,000 T cell genomes, the sorted-subset replicate PCRs were run. Profiling relied on immunoSEQ multiplex PCR, and the TCRdb table lists in-frame clones only, not all of them. The sample has approximately 2.1 million clones; approximately 95% are singletons. The ends were cut back, 6 bases at V and 8 bases at J, with 8 bases in the middle. The CDR3 covers 11 residues. Per the germline V gene, CDR1 is WNHNN and CDR2 is SYGVQD (reference sequence).

The sequence was collected from a young man in good health. Some clones in this sample may be carry-over from other donors' samples. The V and J genes are TRBV10-1 and TRBJ2-1; no firm D call. Sequenced material: naive CD4+ T cells from PBMCs. Subset: CD45RA+ positively selected. This CDR3 reads CASRQHDEQFF. CDR3 nucleotide sequence: TGCGCCAGCAGGCAGCACGATGAGCAGTTCTTC.